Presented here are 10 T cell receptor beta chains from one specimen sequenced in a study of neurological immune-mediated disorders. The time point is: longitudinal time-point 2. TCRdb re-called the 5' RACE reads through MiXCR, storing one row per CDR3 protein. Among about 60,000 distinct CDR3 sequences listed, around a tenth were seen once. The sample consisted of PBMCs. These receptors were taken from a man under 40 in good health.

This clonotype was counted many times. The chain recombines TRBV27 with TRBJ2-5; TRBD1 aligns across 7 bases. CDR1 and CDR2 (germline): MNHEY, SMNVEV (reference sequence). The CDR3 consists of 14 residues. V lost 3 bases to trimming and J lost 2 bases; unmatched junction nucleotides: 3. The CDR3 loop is CASSFDRVQETQYF. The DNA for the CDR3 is TGTGCCAGCAGTTTCGACAGGGTTCAAGAGACCCAGTACTTC.

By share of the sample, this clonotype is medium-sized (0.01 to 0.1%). CDR3 loop: CASSFRTSGTGGEQFF. Written as DNA, the CDR3 is TGCGCCAGCAGCTTCCGGACTAGCGGGACGGGAGGTGAGCAGTTCTTC. The chain recombines TRBV5-1 with TRBJ2-1; TRBD2 matches 12 bases. This CDR3 contains 16 residues. J gave up 9 bases and V 2 bases, and 9 bases lay outside the gene matches. Germline CDR1 SGHRS, CDR2 YFSETQ.

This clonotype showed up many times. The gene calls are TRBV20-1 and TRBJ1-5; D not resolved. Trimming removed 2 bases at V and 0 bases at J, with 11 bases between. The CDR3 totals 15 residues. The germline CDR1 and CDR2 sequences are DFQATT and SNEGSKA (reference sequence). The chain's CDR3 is CSARPQENSNQPQHF. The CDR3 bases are TGCAGTGCTAGACCTCAGGAGAATAGCAATCAGCCCCAGCATTTT.

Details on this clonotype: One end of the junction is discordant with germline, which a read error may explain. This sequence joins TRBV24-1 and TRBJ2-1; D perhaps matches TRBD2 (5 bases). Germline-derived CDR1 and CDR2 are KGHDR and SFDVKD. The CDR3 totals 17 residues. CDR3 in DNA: TGTGCCAACAGTGACCGCCATGCGACCGGGAACTACAATGAGCAGTTCTTC. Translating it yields CANSDRHATGNYNEQFF.

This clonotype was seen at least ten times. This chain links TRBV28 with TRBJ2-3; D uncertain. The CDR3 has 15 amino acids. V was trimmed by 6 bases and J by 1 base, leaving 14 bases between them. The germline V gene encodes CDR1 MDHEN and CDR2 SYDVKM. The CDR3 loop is CASRSVARGTDTQYF. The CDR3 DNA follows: TGTGCCAGCAGATCGGTGGCGCGCGGCACAGATACGCAGTATTTT.

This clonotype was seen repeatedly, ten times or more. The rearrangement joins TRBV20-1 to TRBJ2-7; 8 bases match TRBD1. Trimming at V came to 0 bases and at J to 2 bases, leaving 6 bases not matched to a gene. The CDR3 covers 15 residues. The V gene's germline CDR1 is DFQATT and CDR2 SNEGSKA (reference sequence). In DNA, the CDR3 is TGCAGTGCTAGAGATCGGGGACAGGTAACCTACGAGCAGTACTTC. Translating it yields CSARDRGQVTYEQYF.

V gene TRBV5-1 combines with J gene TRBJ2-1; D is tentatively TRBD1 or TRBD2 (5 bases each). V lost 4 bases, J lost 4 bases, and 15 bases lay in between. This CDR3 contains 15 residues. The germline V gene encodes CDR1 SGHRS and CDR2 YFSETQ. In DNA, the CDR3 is TGCGCCAGCAGCAAATCCGGGACGGATTACAATGAGCAGTTCTTC. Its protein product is CASSKSGTDYNEQFF.

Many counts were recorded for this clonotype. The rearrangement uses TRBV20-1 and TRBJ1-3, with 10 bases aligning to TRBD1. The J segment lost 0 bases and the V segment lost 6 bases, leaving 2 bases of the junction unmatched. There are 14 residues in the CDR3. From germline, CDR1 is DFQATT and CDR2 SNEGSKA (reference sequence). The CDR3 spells CSARTGGSGNTIYF. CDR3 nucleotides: TGCAGTGCGAGGACAGGGGGCTCTGGAAACACCATATATTTT.

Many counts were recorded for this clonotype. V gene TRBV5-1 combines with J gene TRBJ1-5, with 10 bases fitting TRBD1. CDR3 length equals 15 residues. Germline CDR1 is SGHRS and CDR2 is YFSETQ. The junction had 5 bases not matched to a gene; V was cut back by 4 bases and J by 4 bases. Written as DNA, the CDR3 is TGCGCCAGCAGCCCCGGGACAGGGGAAAATCAGCCCCAGCATTTT. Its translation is CASSPGTGENQPQHF.

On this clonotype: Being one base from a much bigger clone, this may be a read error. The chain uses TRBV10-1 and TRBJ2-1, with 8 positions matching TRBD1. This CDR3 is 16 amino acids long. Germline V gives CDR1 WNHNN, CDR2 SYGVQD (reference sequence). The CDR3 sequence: CASSEGTGTGYNELFF. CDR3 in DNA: TGCGCCAGCAGTGAAGGTACGGGGACAGGTTACAATGAGCTGTTCTTC.